These 21 T cell receptor beta chains share one sample of origin, sequenced in a study of T cell clonality in common variable immunodeficiency. Assay used: immunoSEQ multiplex PCR; TCRdb lists only in-frame clones, some missing. The data list about 39,000 clones, none observed once; 2.5% to 3.5% falls to the top ten. Sequenced material: peripheral blood mononuclear cells. These receptors all come from a person aged 18 to 75 in good health.

This clone has a count of ten or more. The CDR3 is CASSPRETQETQYF. The sequenced part of the CDR3 DNA is TGTGCCAGCAGCCCCAGGGAGACCCAAGAGACC. The chain combines TRBV7-8 with TRBJ2-5; D might be TRBD1 or TRBD2, each matching 5 bases. The CDR3 is cut off 3 residues early in the read; its end comes from the germline J gene. The germline V gene has CDR1 SGHVS and CDR2 FQNEAQ. Trimming took off 5 bases at V and 1 base at J, with 11 bases between the two ends. The CDR3 totals 14 residues.

This clone came up many times. The read comes to an end 3 residues before the CDR3 does, leaving the germline J gene to fill in the end. This chain uses TRBV20-1 with TRBJ2-5, with 7 bases lining up with TRBD2. Germline loops: CDR1 DFQATT, CDR2 SNEGSKA (reference sequence). The CDR3 is made up of 13 amino acids. J lost 1 base, V lost 3 bases, and 2 bases had no gene match. The covered CDR3 bases are TGCAGTGCTAGGCGGACTAGCCAAGAGACC. Its protein product is CSARRTSQET. The full CDR3 protein reads CSARRTSQETQYF.

The table lists this clone with many counts. The read ends 3 residues before the CDR3 terminus; that terminus is restored from the germline J gene. The V and J genes are TRBV12-3 or TRBV12-4 and TRBJ2-3, with TRBD1 as a possible D gene (5 bases). V dropped 8 bases and J dropped 0 bases, with 15 bases sitting between them. The length of the CDR3 is 15 residues. The chain's CDR3 is CASGQDSSSTDTQYF. The DNA read from the CDR3 is TGTGCCAGCGGCCAAGACAGTTCTAGCACAGATACG.

About this clone itself: The read terminates 3 residues before the CDR3 end, so the remaining end is supplied by the germline J gene. The chain combines TRBV5-1 with TRBJ2-3; 9 bases fit TRBD2. Losses at the gene ends were 0 bases for V and 2 bases for J; bases not matched to a gene: 10. Germline CDR1 is SGHRS and CDR2 is YFSETQ. This CDR3 spans 18 amino acids. CDR3 region: CASSLALAGVGNTDTQYF. The CDR3 bases that were read are TGCGCCAGCAGCTTGGCACTAGCGGGCGTAGGCAACACAGATACG.

Many counts were recorded for this clone. CDR3 DNA (partial): TGTGCCAGCAGCTTGGACCGTCAGGCTAACTATGGC. Translated, it gives CASSLDRQANYG. The entire CDR3 is CASSLDRQANYGYTF. V gene TRBV5-6 combines with J gene TRBJ1-2; D call uncertain. The CDR3 end is not reached by the read, which stops 3 residues before it; the germline J gene fills it in. The CDR3 has 15 amino acids. Germline assignment: CDR1 SGHDT and CDR2 YYEEEE. V lost 0 bases, J lost 0 bases, and 9 bases lay in between.

There are many counts of this clone. This may be a read error: a much more frequent sequence differs by one nucleotide. The read comes to an end 3 residues before the CDR3 does, leaving the germline J gene to fill in the end. The chain combines TRBV20-1 with TRBJ2-2, with 10 bases lining up with TRBD2. Germline CDR1 reads DFQATT; CDR2 reads SNEGSKA (reference sequence). This CDR3 spans 16 amino acids. The DNA read from the CDR3 is TGCAGTGCTATTAGCGGGAGGCCCTCTGGGGCCAACGTG. As protein: CSAISGRPSGANV. The whole CDR3 protein reads CSAISGRPSGANVLFF.

This clone was seen many times. From the germline J gene comes the end of the CDR3, since the read stops 3 residues before it. The chain recombines TRBV18 with TRBJ1-1; D is undetermined. Germline V CDR1 and CDR2: KGHSH, LQKENI. CDR3 length equals 13 residues. V was pared by 3 bases and J by 4 bases, with 9 bases between. CDR3 sequence reads: CASSPLTGTEAFF. The sequenced part of the CDR3 DNA is TGTGCCAGCTCACCTCTTACCGGCACTGAA.

This clone was found many times. From the germline J gene comes the end of the CDR3, since the read stops 3 residues before it. This chain links TRBV28 with TRBJ2-5, with D perhaps matching TRBD2 (6 bases). Germline V gives CDR1 MDHEN, CDR2 SYDVKM. Between the trimmed V and J ends, which lost 3 bases and 7 bases, there was a span of 15 bases. CDR3 length: 14 residues. The sequenced CDR3 bases are TGTGCCAGCAGTTTCCGGGGACCCGGGGGGACC. It is translated as CASSFRGPGGT. The complete CDR3 protein is CASSFRGPGGTQYF.

The table lists this clone with many counts. The read stops 3 residues short of the end of the CDR3; the missing end is completed from the germline J gene. This rearrangement joins TRBV11-2 to TRBJ2-5; D ambiguous. Trimming stripped 3 bases from V and 1 base from J, with 12 bases between. Germline V gene lookup returns CDR1 SGHAT and CDR2 FQNNGV. The CDR3 has 15 amino acids. Incomplete CDR3 DNA: TGTGCCAGCAGCTTCTACCTAGGAGTCCAAGAGACC. Translation gives CASSFYLGVQET. The full CDR3 sequence reads CASSFYLGVQETQYF.

This clone was counted ten times or more. The CDR3 end is not reached by the read, which stops 3 residues before it; the germline J gene fills it in. The chain is built from TRBV12-3 or TRBV12-4 and TRBJ2-7, with 8 bases aligning to TRBD1. The ends lost 6 bases at V and 3 bases at J; junction bases unmatched: 4. The CDR3 is 13 residues long. CDR3 DNA, as far as it was read: TGTGCCAGCAGCCGGACAGGGCTCTACGAG. It encodes CASSRTGLYE. The CDR3 in its entirety is CASSRTGLYEQYF.

In this sample, this clone turned up a few times. Read data end 3 residues before the CDR3 end; the end is taken from the germline J gene. J is TRBJ1-5 and V is TRBV7-6; D ambiguous. V was trimmed by 2 bases and J by 5 bases, leaving 7 bases between them. The CDR3 consists of 13 residues. Germline V gene data show CDR1 as SGHVS and CDR2 as FNYEAQ. CDR3 sequence: CASSLQKDQPQHF. Partial CDR3 DNA: TGTGCCAGCAGCTTACAAAAGGATCAGCCC. Supplemented by reference TRBV7-6 and TRBJ1-5, the full variable domain reads GAGVSQSPRYKVTKRGQDVALRCDPISGHVSLYWYRQALGQGPEFLTYFNYEAQQDKSGLPNDRFSAERPEGSISTLTIQRTEQRDSAMYRCASSLQKDQPQHFGDGTRLSIL.

This clone appeared many times. The read gets to within 3 residues of the CDR3 end, and the germline J gene fills in the rest. This chain joins TRBV5-1 and TRBJ1-1; D perhaps matches TRBD1 (6 bases). CDR1 SGHRS and CDR2 YFSETQ come from the germline V gene. The CDR3 is made up of 14 amino acids. Trimming pared 2 bases from V and 1 base from J, leaving 9 bases between. CDR3 sequence: CASSFRDKNTEAFF. The part of the CDR3 DNA that was read is TGCGCCAGCAGCTTTAGGGACAAGAACACTGAA. Looking up the rest from reference TRBV5-1 and TRBJ1-1 gives the full variable domain: KAGVTQTPRYLIKTRGQQVTLSCSPISGHRSVSWYQQTPGQGLQFLFEYFSETQRNKGNFPGRFSGRQFSNSRSEMNVSTLELGDSALYLCASSFRDKNTEAFFGQGTRLTVV.

In its sample, this clone was seen a few times. The read ends 3 residues before the CDR3 terminus; that terminus is restored from the germline J gene. The V and J genes are TRBV7-2 and TRBJ2-2; 11 positions match TRBD2. Germline V CDR1 and CDR2: SGHTA, FQGNSA. The CDR3 has 17 residues. Losses at the gene ends were 0 bases for V and 5 bases for J; bases not matched to a gene: 5. Partial CDR3 DNA: TGTGCCAGCAGCTTAGCGTCTAGCGGGAGGCTAACCGGGGAG. Amino acid sequence: CASSLASSGRLTGE. The full CDR3 sequence reads CASSLASSGRLTGELFF.

This clone turned up a few times. Read data end 3 residues before the CDR3 end; the end is taken from the germline J gene. V usage is TRBV7-9 and J usage is TRBJ1-2; D gene unclear. This CDR3 is built from 14 residues. Germline V gives CDR1 SEHNR, CDR2 FQNEAQ (reference sequence). The CDR3 bases that were read are TGTGCCAGCAGCCCTAGCGGGAGAGATTACGAC. Its translation is CASSPSGRDYD. The CDR3, in full, reads CASSPSGRDYDYTF. The variable domain in full, with the rest retrieved from reference TRBV7-9 and TRBJ1-2, is DTGVSQNPRHKITKRGQNVTFRCDPISEHNRLYWYRQTLGQGPEFLTYFQNEAQLEKSRLLSDRFSAERPKGSFSTLEIQRTEQGDSAMYLCASSPSGRDYDYTFGSGTRLTVV.

This clone was observed many times. The CDR3 end falls 3 residues outside the read, so it is completed with the germline J gene. The chain joins TRBV5-1 to TRBJ1-4; D may be TRBD1 (6 bases). Germline CDR1 and CDR2: SGHRS and YFSETQ. V shed 2 bases and J shed 0 bases, with 11 bases lying between them. This CDR3 is built from 16 residues. Partial CDR3 DNA: TGCGCCAGCAGCTTAGGCGGGACACCAACTAATGAAAAA. It yields the protein CASSLGGTPTNEK. In full, the CDR3 is CASSLGGTPTNEKLFF.

Many counts were recorded for this clone. The missing CDR3 end, 3 residues past where the read stops, is filled in from the germline J gene. The chain has TRBV28 and TRBJ2-3, with 11 bases lining up with TRBD2. Looked up from germline, CDR1 is MDHEN and CDR2 is SYDVKM. The CDR3 runs to 16 residues. V trimming: 9 bases; J trimming: 0 bases; junction bases outside the gene matches: 8. The CDR3 here is CASSGRAELSTDTQYF. The sequenced CDR3 bases are TGTGCCAGTAGCGGGAGGGCCGAACTAAGCACAGATACG.

A few counts support this clone. The read ends 3 residues before the CDR3 terminus; that terminus is restored from the germline J gene. This chain links TRBV2 with TRBJ2-3; 14 nucleotides line up with TRBD2. Germline values: CDR1 SNHLY, CDR2 FYNNEI. The CDR3 runs to 16 residues. Unmatched junction bases numbered 7, after V lost 6 bases and J lost 5 bases. Here the CDR3 reads CASRGTSGSSGDTQYF. The part of the CDR3 DNA that was read is TGTGCCAGCAGGGGGACTAGCGGGAGCTCAGGAGATACG.

The table lists this clone with a few counts. Read coverage stops 3 residues before the CDR3 terminus; the germline J gene supplies the remainder. This chain uses TRBV19 with TRBJ2-3; 7 bases align to TRBD1. The CDR3 is 15 amino acids. Germline assignment: CDR1 LNHDA and CDR2 SQIVND (reference sequence). Partial CDR3 DNA: TGTGCCAGTAAGGTTTGGGACAGACCCAATCAGCCG. Its protein product is CASKVWDRPNQP. The complete CDR3 protein is CASKVWDRPNQPQYF.

The table lists this clone with many counts. The read stops 3 residues short of the end of the CDR3; the missing end is completed from the germline J gene. The chain combines TRBV4-2 with TRBJ2-1, with 9 bases aligning to TRBD2. This CDR3 region has 20 residues. Germline CDR1 and CDR2: LGHNA and YNFKEQ. The trim removed 4 bases at V and 0 bases at J, leaving 16 bases unmatched. CDR3 protein: CASSPRGRVASESSYNEQFF. The CDR3 bases that were read are TGTGCCAGCAGCCCACGCGGGAGGGTGGCTAGCGAAAGCTCCTACAATGAG.

Ten or more counts support this clone. The sequence runs out 3 residues before the end of the CDR3; the remainder is reconstructed from the germline J gene. The chain joins TRBV2 to TRBJ2-5; the D gene is possibly TRBD2 (5 bases). The CDR3 covers 18 residues. The V end was cut by 8 bases, the J end by 4 bases, with 29 bases between. Germline loops: CDR1 SNHLY, CDR2 FYNNEI. CDR3 loop: CASWRPPLAGQPRETQYF. CDR3 DNA (partial): TGTGCCAGCTGGCGTCCCCCCTTGGCGGGCCAGCCGAGAGAGACC. Supplemented by reference TRBV2 and TRBJ2-5, the full variable domain reads EPEVTQTPSHQVTQMGQEVILRCVPISNHLYFYWYRQILGQKVEFLVSFYNNEISEKSEIFDDQFSVERPDGSNFTLKIRSTKLEDSAMYFCASWRPPLAGQPRETQYFGPGTRLLVL.

This clone appeared a few times. The read ends 3 residues before the CDR3 terminus; that terminus is restored from the germline J gene. The chain links TRBV7-2 to TRBJ2-1, with 7 bases aligning to TRBD2. V lost 4 bases and J lost 9; bases outside the gene matches: 6. Germline V gene lookup returns CDR1 SGHTA and CDR2 FQGNSA. The CDR3 covers 13 residues. CDR3 region: CASSSRLALEQFF. The sequenced part of the CDR3 DNA is TGTGCCAGCAGCTCAAGACTAGCTCTTGAG.